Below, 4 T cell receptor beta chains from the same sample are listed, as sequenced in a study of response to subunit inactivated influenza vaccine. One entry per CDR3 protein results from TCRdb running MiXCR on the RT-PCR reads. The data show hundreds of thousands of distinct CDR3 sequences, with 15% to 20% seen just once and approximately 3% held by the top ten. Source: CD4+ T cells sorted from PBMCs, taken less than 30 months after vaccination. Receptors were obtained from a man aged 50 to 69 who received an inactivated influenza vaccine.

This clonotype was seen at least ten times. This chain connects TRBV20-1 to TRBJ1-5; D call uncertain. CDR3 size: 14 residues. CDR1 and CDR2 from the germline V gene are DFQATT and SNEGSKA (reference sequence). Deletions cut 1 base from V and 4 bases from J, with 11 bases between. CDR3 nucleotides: TGCAGTGCTAGAGGAGTCTCACCAAATCAGCCCCAGCATTTT. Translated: CSARGVSPNQPQHF.

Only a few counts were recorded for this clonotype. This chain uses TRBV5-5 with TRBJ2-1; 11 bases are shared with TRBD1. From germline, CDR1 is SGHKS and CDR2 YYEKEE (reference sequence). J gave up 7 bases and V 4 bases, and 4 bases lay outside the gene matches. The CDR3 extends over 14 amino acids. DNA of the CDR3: TGTGCCAGCAGCACGGGGACAGGGGGGAATGAGCAGTTCTTC. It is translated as CASSTGTGGNEQFF.

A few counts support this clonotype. The CDR3 nucleotides are TGTGCCAGTAGTGCCCGGCCGCCGGGACTGATCAATCAGCCCCAGCATTTT. Encoded protein: CASSARPPGLINQPQHF. The V gene is TRBV19, the J gene TRBJ1-5, with D perhaps TRBD1 (5 bases). V shed 5 bases and J shed 3 bases, with 20 bases lying between them. The CDR3 is made up of 17 amino acids. Germline CDR1 reads LNHDA; CDR2 reads SQIVND (reference sequence).

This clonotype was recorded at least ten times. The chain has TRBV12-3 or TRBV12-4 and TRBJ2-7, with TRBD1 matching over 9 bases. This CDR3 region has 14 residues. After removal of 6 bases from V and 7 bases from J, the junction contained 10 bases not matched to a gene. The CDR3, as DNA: TGTGCCAGCAGCCAAGGACAGGGGTTGGGTGAGCAGTACTTC. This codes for CASSQGQGLGEQYF.